One TCR beta chain is described in this entry. The data stem from a study of control samples from healthy donors and cancer patients. Profiling relied on immunoSEQ multiplex PCR, and the TCRdb table lists in-frame clones only, not all of them. The sample includes about 120,000 clones, approximately 87% of them seen just once. The sequencing input was blood. The TCR comes from a man younger than 40 in good health.

The CDR3 nucleotides are TGCGCCAGCAGTGACCCGGTTAAAGGGTACGAGCAGTACTTC. It yields the protein CASSDPVKGYEQYF. The J gene is TRBJ2-7, the V gene TRBV10-2, with D uncertain. This CDR3 contains 14 residues. The germline V gene has CDR1 WSHSY and CDR2 SAAADI. Trimming pared 3 bases from V and 4 bases from J, leaving 13 bases between.